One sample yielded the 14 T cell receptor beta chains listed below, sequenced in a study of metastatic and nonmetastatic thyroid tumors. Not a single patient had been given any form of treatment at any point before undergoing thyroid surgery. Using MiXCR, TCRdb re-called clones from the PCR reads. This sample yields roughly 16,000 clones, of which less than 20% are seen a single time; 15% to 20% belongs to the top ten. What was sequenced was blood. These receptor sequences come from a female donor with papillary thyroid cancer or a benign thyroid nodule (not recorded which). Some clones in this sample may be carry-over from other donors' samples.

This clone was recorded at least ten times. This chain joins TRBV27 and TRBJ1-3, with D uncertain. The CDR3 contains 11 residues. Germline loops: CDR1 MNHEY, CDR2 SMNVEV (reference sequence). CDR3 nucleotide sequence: TGTGCTCGAATCTCTGGAAACACCATATATTTT. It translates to CARISGNTIYF.

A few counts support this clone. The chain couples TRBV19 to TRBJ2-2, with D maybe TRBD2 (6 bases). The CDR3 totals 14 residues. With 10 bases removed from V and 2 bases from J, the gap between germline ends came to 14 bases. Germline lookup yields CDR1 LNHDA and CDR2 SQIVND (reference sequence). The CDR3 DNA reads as TGTGCCACCACCCCGGACTATAACACCGGGGAGCTGTTTTTT. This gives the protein CATTPDYNTGELFF. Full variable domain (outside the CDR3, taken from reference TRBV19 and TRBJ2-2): DGGITQSPKYLFRKEGQNVTLSCEQNLNHDAMYWYRQDPGQGLRLIYYSQIVNDFQKGDIAEGYSVSREKKESFPLTVTSAQKNPTAFYLCATTPDYNTGELFFGEGSRLTVL.

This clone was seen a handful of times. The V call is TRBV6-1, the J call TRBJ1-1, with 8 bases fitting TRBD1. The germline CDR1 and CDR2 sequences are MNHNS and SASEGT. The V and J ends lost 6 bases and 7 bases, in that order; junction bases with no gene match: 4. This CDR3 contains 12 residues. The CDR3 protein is CASSGQGVEAFF. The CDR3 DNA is TGTGCCAGCAGCGGACAGGGAGTTGAAGCTTTCTTT.

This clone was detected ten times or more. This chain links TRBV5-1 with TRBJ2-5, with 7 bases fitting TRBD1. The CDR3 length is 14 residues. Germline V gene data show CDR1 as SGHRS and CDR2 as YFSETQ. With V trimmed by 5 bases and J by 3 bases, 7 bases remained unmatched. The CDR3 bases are TGCGCCAGCAGTCATACAGGGGACAAAGAGACCCAGTACTTC. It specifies CASSHTGDKETQYF.

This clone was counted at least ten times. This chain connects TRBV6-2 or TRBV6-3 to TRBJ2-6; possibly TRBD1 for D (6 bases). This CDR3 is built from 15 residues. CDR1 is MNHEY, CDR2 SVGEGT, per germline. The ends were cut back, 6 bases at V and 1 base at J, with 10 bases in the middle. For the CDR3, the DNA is TGTGCCAGCAGACAAAGGGGGTCTGGGGCCAACGTCCTGACTTTC. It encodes CASRQRGSGANVLTF.

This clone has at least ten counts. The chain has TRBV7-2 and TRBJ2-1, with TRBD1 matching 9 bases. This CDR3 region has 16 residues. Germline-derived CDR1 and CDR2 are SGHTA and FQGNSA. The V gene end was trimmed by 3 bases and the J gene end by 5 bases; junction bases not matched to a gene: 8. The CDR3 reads CASSLRTGADNNEQFF. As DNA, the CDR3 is TGTGCCAGCAGCTTGCGGACAGGGGCGGATAACAATGAGCAGTTCTTC.

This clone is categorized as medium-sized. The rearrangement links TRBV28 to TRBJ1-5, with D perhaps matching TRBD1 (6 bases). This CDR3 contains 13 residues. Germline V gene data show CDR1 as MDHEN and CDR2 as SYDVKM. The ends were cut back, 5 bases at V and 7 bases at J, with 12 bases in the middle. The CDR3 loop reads CASSGQGYQPQHF. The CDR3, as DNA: TGTGCCAGCAGTGGGCAGGGGTACCAGCCCCAGCATTTT. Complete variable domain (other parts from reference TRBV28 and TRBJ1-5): DVKVTQSSRYLVKRTGEKVFLECVQDMDHENMFWYRQDPGLGLRLIYFSYDVKMKEKGDIPEGYSVSREKKERFSLILESASTNQTSMYLCASSGQGYQPQHFGDGTRLSIL.

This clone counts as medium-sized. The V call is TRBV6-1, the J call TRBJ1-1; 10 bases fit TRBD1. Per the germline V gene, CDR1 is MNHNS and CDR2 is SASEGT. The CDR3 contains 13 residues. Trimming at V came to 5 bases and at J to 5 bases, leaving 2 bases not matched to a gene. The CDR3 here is CASSRDRGTEAFF. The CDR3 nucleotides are TGTGCCAGCAGTAGGGACAGGGGAACTGAAGCTTTCTTT.

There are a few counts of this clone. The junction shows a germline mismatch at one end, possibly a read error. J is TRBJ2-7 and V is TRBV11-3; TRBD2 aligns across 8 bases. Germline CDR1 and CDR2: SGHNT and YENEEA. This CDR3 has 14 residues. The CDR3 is CASSLAGLPYEQYF. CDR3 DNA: TGTGCCAGCAGTTTAGCGGGACTCCCCTACGAGCAGTACTTC.

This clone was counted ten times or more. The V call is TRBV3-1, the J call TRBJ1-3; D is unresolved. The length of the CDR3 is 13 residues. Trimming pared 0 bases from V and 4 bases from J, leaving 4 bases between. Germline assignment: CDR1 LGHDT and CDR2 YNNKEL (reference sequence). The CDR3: CASSQEVGNTIYF. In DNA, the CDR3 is TGTGCCAGCAGCCAAGAGGTGGGAAACACCATATATTTT.

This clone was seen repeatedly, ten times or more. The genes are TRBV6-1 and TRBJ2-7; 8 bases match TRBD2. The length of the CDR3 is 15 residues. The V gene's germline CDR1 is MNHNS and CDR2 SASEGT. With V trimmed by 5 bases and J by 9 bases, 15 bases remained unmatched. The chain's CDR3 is CASSLGPGGSGTQYF. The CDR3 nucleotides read TGTGCCAGCAGTTTGGGCCCGGGGGGGTCAGGGACGCAGTACTTC.

CDR3 region: CASSRWPEGHRSYEQYF. The CDR3 DNA is TGTGCCAGCAGCCGATGGCCGGAAGGACATCGCTCCTACGAGCAGTACTTC. V usage is TRBV14 and J usage is TRBJ2-7, with D perhaps TRBD1 (5 bases). V lost 4 bases and J 0 bases, leaving 19 bases between the germline ends. The CDR3 has 17 residues. Germline V CDR1 and CDR2: SGHDN, FVKESK.

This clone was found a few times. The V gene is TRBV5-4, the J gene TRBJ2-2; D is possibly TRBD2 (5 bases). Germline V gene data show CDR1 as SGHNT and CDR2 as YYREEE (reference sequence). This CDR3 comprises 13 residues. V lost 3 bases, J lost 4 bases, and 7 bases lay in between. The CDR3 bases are TGTGCCAGCAGCTCCGGAGGCACCGGGGAGCTGTTTTTT. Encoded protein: CASSSGGTGELFF.

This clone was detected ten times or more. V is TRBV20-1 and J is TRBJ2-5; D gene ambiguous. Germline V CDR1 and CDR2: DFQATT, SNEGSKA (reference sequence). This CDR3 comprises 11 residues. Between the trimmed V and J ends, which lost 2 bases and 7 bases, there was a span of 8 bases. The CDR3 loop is CSARNGWTQYF. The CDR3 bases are TGCAGTGCTAGAAACGGGTGGACCCAGTACTTC.